This note documents a single T cell receptor (beta chain) sequence. The antigen remains unidentified. Amplification used 60 V beta primers and 13 J beta primers. Some clones are missing from TCRdb's copy, which holds only in-frame ones; the method was immunoSEQ multiplex PCR. The sample has roughly 100,000 clones, roughly 79% seen once. The V and J ends lost 11 bases and 0 bases respectively, with 19 bases between them. The CDR3 runs 15 residues. Germline CDR1 is LNHDA and CDR2 is SQIVND (reference sequence). This entry is derived from a study of glioma-infiltrating T cells after dendritic cell vaccination. Turning to the study itself: Patients received three intradermal dendritic cell vaccine injections at biweekly intervals.

Whole-study results and caveats: Estimated pretreatment TIL content predicted outcome after dendritic cell vaccination. The cohort had few patients with full blood and tumor sets.

V and J are TRBV19 and TRBJ1-2; D may be TRBD1 (5 bases). The source material was blood, sampled before dendritic cell vaccination. The TCR originated in a human donor with glioblastoma. CDR3 amino acids: CAAARRDDANYGYTF. DNA for the CDR3: TGTGCCGCAGCTCGGCGGGACGATGCTAACTATGGCTACACCTTC.